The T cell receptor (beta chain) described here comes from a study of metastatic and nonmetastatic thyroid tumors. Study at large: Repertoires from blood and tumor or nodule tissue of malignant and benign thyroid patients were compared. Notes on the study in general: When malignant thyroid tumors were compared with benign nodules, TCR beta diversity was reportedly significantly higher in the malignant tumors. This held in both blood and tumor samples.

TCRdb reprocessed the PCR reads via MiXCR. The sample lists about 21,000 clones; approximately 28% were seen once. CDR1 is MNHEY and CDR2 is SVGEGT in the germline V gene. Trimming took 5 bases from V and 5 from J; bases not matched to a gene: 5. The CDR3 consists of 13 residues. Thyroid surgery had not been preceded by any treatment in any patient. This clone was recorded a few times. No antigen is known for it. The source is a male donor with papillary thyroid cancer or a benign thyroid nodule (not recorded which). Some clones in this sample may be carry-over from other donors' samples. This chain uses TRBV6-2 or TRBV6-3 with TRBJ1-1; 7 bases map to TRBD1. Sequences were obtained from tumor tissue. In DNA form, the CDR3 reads TGTGCCAGCAGTCGACAGGGCCGGACTGAAGCTTTCTTT. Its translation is CASSRQGRTEAFF.